Sequencing of this TCR beta chain was carried out in a study of blood T cell repertoires in COVID-19. At the level of the study: Samples came from the United States, Italy and Spain, spanning acute and convalescent COVID-19. Sources were T cells, B-cell-depleted T cells, or PBMCs; the material itself was cDNA or gDNA.

Germline CDR1 SEHNR, CDR2 FQNEAQ (reference sequence). The CDR3 has 13 amino acids. The germline V and J ends were trimmed by 11 bases and 7 bases, with 17 bases remaining between them. Original methodology: Counts of nucleated cells, estimated from reference gene primer amplification, were obtained. The assay was immunoSEQ multiplex PCR, and TCRdb's table has in-frame clones only and misses some. Clone size and the V and J calls come from that table; the DNA yielded D and trimming. The sample includes about 99,000 clones, roughly 90% of them seen just once. Material: peripheral blood. The genes are TRBV7-9 and TRBJ2-2, with D hard to call. This clonotype originated in a woman aged 55-70 years with acute or convalescent COVID-19. CDR3 protein: CAASDRPGGELFF. CDR3 bases: TGTGCCGCCTCAGACCGGCCGGGCGGGGAGCTGTTTTTT.